This T cell receptor (beta chain) was documented in a study of blood T cells in healthy people across ages. CDR1 is MDHEN and CDR2 is SYDVKM in the germline V gene. The CDR3 totals 16 residues. The germline V and J ends were trimmed by 3 bases and 9 bases, with 21 bases remaining between them. Combining a sample-barcoded 5' primer with a J-beta primer mix, a second PCR ran for roughly 7 to 11 cycles. Each CDR3 protein is one row after TCRdb ran MiXCR on the 5' RACE reads. The data contain over 600,000 distinct CDR3 sequences, more than 55% of them seen just once; the ten biggest clones take up approximately 24%. This clonotype has more than one count but fewer than ten.

This clonotype originated in a man aged 35-49 years in good health. Material for sequencing was blood. The V call is TRBV28, the J call TRBJ2-1; D is possibly TRBD1 or TRBD2 (6 bases each). The CDR3 DNA reads TGTGCCAGCAGTTTTGAGACGGGGGCGCCTTGGGTTGAGCAGTTCTTC. Translating gives CASSFETGAPWVEQFF.